The following is a TCR beta chain sequence with its context. Its matching antigen is unknown. This sample is part of a study of CD8 T cells in Susac syndrome. Study information: At the time their blood was drawn, patients with Susac syndrome were either therapy-naive, on corticosteroids (with some of them also receiving intravenous immunoglobulin), or on intravenous immunoglobulin alone. Study conclusions and caveats: The number of Susac-specific public clones found was approximately 17 in total CD8+ repertoires and about 5 in CD8+ TEMRA repertoires.

Sequencing targeted TCR beta in blood CD8+ and CD4+ T cells. cDNA came from roughly 0.53 to 1 ug RNA primed by random hexamers. By means of immunoSEQ multiplex PCR, TCR beta CDR3 spanning 54 Vbeta and 13 Jbeta underwent amplification. TCRdb called the immunoSEQ multiplex PCR reads again in MiXCR, with one record for every CDR3 protein. The sample has about 190,000 distinct CDR3 sequences; 85% to 95% are singletons. The V end was cut by 7 bases, the J end by 0 bases, with 6 bases between. Germline lookup yields CDR1 KGHDR and CDR2 SFDVKD. The CDR3 has 13 residues. Material: CD8+ T cells from PBMCs. This receptor was identified in a human donor with Susac syndrome. This rearrangement joins TRBV24-1 to TRBJ1-5, with a weak D call TRBD1 (5 bases). CDR3 sequence reads: CATSDSSNQPQHF. The CDR3 DNA is TGTGCCACCAGCGACAGTAGCAATCAGCCCCAGCATTTT.